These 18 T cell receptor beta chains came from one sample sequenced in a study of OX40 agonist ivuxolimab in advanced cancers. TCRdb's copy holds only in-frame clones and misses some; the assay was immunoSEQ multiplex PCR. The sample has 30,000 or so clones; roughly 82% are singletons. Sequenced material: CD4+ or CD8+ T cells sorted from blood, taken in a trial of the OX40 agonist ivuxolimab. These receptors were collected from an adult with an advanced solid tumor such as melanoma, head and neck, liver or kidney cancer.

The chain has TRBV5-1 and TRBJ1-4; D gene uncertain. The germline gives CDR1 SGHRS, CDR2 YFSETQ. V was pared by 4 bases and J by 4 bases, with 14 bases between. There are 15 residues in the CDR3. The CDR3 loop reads CASSILAGRNEKLFF. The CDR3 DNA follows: TGCGCCAGCAGCATCTTGGCAGGACGTAATGAAAAACTGTTTTTT.

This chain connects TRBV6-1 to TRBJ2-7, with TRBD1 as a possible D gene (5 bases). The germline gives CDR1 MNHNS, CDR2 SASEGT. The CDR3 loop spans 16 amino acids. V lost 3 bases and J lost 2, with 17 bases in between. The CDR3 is CASSDPGGDRTYEQYF. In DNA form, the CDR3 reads TGTGCCAGCAGTGATCCCGGCGGCGACAGAACCTACGAGCAGTACTTC.

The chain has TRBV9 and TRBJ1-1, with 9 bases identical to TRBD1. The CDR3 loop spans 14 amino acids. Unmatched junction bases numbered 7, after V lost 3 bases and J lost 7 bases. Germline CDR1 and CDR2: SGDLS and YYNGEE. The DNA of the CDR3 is TGTGCCAGCAGCGGGGGGACAGGGTTGGGTGAAGCTTTCTTT. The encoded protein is CASSGGTGLGEAFF.

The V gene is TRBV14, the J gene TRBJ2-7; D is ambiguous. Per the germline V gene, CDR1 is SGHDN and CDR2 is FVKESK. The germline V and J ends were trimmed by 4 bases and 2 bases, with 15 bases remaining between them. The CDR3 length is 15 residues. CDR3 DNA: TGTGCCAGCAGCCTTCTCGGGTCAGAAACCTACGAGCAGTACTTC. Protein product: CASSLLGSETYEQYF. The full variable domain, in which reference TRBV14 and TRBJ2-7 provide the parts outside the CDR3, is EAGVTQFPSHSVIEKGQTVTLRCDPISGHDNLYWYRRVMGKEIKFLLHFVKESKQDESGMPNNRFLAERTGGTYSTLKVQPAELEDSGVYFCASSLLGSETYEQYFGPGTRLTVT.

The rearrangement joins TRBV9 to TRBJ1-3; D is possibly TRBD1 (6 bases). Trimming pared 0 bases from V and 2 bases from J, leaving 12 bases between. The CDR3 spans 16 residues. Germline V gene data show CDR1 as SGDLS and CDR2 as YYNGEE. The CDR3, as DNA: TGTGCCAGCAGCGTAGCTGTAGGGGGGCCTGGAAACACCATATATTTT. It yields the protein CASSVAVGGPGNTIYF.

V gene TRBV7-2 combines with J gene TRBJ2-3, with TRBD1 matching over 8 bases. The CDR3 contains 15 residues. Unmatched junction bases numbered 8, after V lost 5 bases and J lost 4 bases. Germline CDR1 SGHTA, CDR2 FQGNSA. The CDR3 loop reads CASSPTGQGSDTQYF. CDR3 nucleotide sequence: TGTGCCAGCAGCCCGACCGGACAGGGCTCAGATACGCAGTATTTT.

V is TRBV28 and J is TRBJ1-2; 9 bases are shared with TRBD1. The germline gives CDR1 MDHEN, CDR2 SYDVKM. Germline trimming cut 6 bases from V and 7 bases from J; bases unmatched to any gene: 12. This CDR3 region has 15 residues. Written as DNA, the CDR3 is TGTGCCAGCAGGACCCGGGACAGGGTGTTCGGTGGCTACACCTTC. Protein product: CASRTRDRVFGGYTF.

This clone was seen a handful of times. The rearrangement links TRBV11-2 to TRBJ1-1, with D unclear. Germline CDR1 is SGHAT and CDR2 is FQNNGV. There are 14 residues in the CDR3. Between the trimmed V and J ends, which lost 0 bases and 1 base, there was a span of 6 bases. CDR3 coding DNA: TGTGCCAGCAGCTTAGATTGGTCGAACACTGAAGCTTTCTTT. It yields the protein CASSLDWSNTEAFF.

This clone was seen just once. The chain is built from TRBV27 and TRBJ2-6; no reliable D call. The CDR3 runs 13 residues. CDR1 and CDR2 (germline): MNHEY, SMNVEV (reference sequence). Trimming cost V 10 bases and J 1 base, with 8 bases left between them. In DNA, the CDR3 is TGTGCCACCCTCCAATCTGGGGCCAACGTCCTGACTTTC. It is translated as CATLQSGANVLTF.

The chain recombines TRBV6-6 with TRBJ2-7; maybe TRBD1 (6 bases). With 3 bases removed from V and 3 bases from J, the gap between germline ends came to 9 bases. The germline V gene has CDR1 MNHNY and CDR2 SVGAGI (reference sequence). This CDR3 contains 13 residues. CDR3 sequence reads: CASSYSRGYEQYF. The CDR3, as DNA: TGTGCCAGCAGTTATAGCAGGGGCTACGAGCAGTACTTC.

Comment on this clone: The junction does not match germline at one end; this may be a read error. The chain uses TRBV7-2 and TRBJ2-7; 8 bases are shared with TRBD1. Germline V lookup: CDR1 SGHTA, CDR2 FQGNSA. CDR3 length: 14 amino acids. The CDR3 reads CASSFGQGSYGQYF. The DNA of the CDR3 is TGTGCCAGCAGCTTTGGACAGGGTTCATACGGGCAGTACTTC.

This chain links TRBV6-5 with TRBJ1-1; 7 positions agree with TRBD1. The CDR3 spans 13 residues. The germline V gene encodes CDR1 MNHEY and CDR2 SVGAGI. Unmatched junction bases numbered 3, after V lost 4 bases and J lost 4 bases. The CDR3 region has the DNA TGTGCCAGCAGTTCAGGGGGGAGCACTGAAGCTTTCTTT. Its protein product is CASSSGGSTEAFF.

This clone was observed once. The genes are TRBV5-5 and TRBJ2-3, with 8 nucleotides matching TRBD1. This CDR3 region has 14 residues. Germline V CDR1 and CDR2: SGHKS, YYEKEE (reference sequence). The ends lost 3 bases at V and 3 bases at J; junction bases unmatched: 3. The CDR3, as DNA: TGTGCCAGCAGCTCAGGGGGCGCGACAGATACGCAGTATTTT. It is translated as CASSSGGATDTQYF.

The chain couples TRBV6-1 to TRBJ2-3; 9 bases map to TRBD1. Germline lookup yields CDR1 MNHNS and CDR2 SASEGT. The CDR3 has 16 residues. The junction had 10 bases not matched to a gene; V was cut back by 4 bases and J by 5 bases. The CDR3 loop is CASSASPGQGGDTQYF. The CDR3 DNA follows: TGTGCCAGCAGTGCTAGCCCGGGACAGGGAGGAGATACGCAGTATTTT.

The CDR3 DNA reads as TGTGCCAGCAGCCTCCCGGGTGGACCCCTCTCTGGGGCCAACGTCCTGACTTTC. Its translation: CASSLPGGPLSGANVLTF. The chain is built from TRBV5-6 and TRBJ2-6, with D hard to call. Deletions cut 4 bases from V and 0 bases from J, with 17 bases between. Germline lookup yields CDR1 SGHDT and CDR2 YYEEEE. The CDR3 contains 18 residues. The full variable domain, rest sourced from reference TRBV5-6 and TRBJ2-6, is DAGVTQSPTHLIKTRGQQVTLRCSPKSGHDTVSWYQQALGQGPQFIFQYYEEEERQRGNFPDRFSGHQFPNYSSELNVNALLLGDSALYLCASSLPGGPLSGANVLTFGAGSRLTVL.

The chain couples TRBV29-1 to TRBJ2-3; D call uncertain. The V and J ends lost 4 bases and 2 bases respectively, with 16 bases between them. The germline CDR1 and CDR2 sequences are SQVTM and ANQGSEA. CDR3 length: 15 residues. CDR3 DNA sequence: TGCAGCGTTGTAGAACAGCAAACCCTCACAGATACGCAGTATTTT. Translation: CSVVEQQTLTDTQYF.

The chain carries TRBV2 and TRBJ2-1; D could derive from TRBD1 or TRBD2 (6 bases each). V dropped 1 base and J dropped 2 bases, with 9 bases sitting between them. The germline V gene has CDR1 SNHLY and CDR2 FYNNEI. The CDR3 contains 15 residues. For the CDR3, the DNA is TGTGCCAGCAGTGAAGACGGGGGCCCCTACAATGAGCAGTTCTTC. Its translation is CASSEDGGPYNEQFF.

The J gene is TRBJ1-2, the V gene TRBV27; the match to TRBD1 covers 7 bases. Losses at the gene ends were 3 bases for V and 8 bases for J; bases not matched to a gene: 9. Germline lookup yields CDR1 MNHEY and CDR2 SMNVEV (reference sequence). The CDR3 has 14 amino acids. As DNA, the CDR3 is TGTGCCAGCAGTTTGCCAGGGGGTACAGGAGGCTACACCTTC. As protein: CASSLPGGTGGYTF.